The 27 T cell receptor beta chains given below trace back to one sample, sequenced in a study of monozygotic twins with inflammatory bowel disease. TCRdb reprocessed the 5' RACE reads, with one entry per CDR3 protein and no DNA. The table for this sample gives 440,000 or so distinct CDR3 sequences. Sequenced material: blood. All receptors derive from a human donor with ulcerative colitis or Crohn's disease, or a healthy co-twin of an affected twin (not recorded which).

This chain uses TRBV6-5 with TRBJ1-1; TCRdb selects TRBD1, and the lack of DNA leaves this call unchecked. CDR1 and CDR2 from the germline V gene are MNHEY and SVGAGI. The CDR3 extends over 17 amino acids. This CDR3 reads CASSYPPGPGLNTEAFF.

The rearrangement links TRBV9 to TRBJ2-6. Germline V gives CDR1 SGDLS, CDR2 YYNGEE. The CDR3 spans 15 residues. CDR3 in amino acids: CASSVDGSGANVLTF. Full variable domain (missing parts from reference TRBV9 and TRBJ2-6): DSGVTQTPKHLITATGQRVTLRCSPRSGDLSVYWYQQSLDQGLQFLIQYYNGEERAKGNILERFSAQQFPDLHSELNLSSLELGDSALYFCASSVDGSGANVLTFGAGSRLTVL.

V and J are TRBV18 and TRBJ2-1; TCRdb's D call, TRBD2, is unchecked because there is no DNA. This CDR3 contains 14 residues. Per the germline V gene, CDR1 is KGHSH and CDR2 is LQKENI. This chain's CDR3 is CASSPRRVDNEQFF. Variable domain in full (rest from reference TRBV18 and TRBJ2-1): NAGVMQNPRHLVRRRGQEARLRCSPMKGHSHVYWYRQLPEEGLKFMVYLQKENIIDESGMPKERFSAEFPKEGPSILRIQQVVRGDSAAYFCASSPRRVDNEQFFGPGTRLTVL.

The CDR3: CSARIGGVPTGELFF. The V and J genes are TRBV20-1 and TRBJ2-2. The germline CDR1 and CDR2 sequences are DFQATT and SNEGSKA (reference sequence). This CDR3 is 15 amino acids long.

This sequence joins TRBV10-2 and TRBJ2-3. Germline V gene lookup returns CDR1 WSHSY and CDR2 SAAADI. CDR3 length: 17 residues. The chain's CDR3 is CASSGRGLPSSTDTQYF.

The J gene is TRBJ2-7, the V gene TRBV12-3 or TRBV12-4. This CDR3 spans 14 amino acids. CDR3 loop: CASSLLPRGYEQYF.

The CDR3 here is CASSHNRGQTSKETQYF. V gene TRBV6-2 or TRBV6-3 combines with J gene TRBJ2-5; absent DNA, TCRdb's TRBD1 call cannot be checked. The CDR3 is 17 residues long. CDR1 is MNHEY and CDR2 is SVGEGT in the germline V gene.

The chain carries TRBV12-3 or TRBV12-4 and TRBJ1-5; TCRdb designates TRBD1, a call that cannot be tested without DNA. CDR3 length: 15 amino acids. CDR3 in amino acids: CASSLTGDFNQPQHF.

The chain links TRBV9 to TRBJ2-3; TCRdb proposes TRBD1, but this gene call is untestable without DNA. Germline CDR1 is SGDLS and CDR2 is YYNGEE. The CDR3 is 15 amino acids. The CDR3: CASSAGRGSPDTQYF.

This rearrangement joins TRBV3-1 to TRBJ2-7. Germline V lookup: CDR1 LGHDT, CDR2 YNNKEL (reference sequence). This CDR3 has 14 residues. The CDR3 here is CASSQDVGAYEQYF.

V and J are TRBV6-1 and TRBJ1-1; TCRdb selects TRBD1, and the lack of DNA leaves this call unchecked. CDR3 length equals 14 residues. CDR1 is MNHNS, CDR2 SASEGT, per germline. CDR3 residues: CASSPDRGGTEAFF.

The gene calls are TRBV18 and TRBJ2-7; there is no DNA to check the TCRdb D call of TRBD2. Germline CDR1 KGHSH, CDR2 LQKENI. This CDR3 region has 15 residues. CDR3 sequence: CASSPGDSGRGEQYF.

This chain links TRBV18 with TRBJ1-2. CDR3 length: 13 amino acids. Germline CDR1 and CDR2: KGHSH and LQKENI. This chain's CDR3 is CASSPPTQAGYTF.

The chain combines TRBV9 with TRBJ2-2; checking the TCRdb D call of TRBD2 is not possible without DNA. CDR3 length: 14 residues. Per the germline V gene, CDR1 is SGDLS and CDR2 is YYNGEE. The CDR3 spells CASRPEVNTGELFF.

V is TRBV29-1 and J is TRBJ2-1; absent DNA, TCRdb's TRBD1 call cannot be checked. CDR3 length equals 14 residues. Per the germline V gene, CDR1 is SQVTM and CDR2 is ANQGSEA. The CDR3 sequence: CSVGIRGIISEQFF.

The J gene is TRBJ2-7, the V gene TRBV28; TCRdb's assignment of TRBD1 cannot be checked, as there is no DNA. Germline loops: CDR1 MDHEN, CDR2 SYDVKM. The CDR3 consists of 14 residues. The CDR3 sequence is CASSTDRETYEQYF.

The gene calls are TRBV5-4 and TRBJ2-7; TCRdb indicates TRBD1, and absent DNA this call remains unverified. Germline assignment: CDR1 SGHNT and CDR2 YYREEE (reference sequence). This CDR3 region has 15 residues. This chain's CDR3 is CASSAAGTGDYEQYF.

The CDR3 here is CSARVIITGYTF. The rearrangement uses TRBV20-1 and TRBJ1-2. This CDR3 is 12 amino acids long. Germline lookup yields CDR1 DFQATT and CDR2 SNEGSKA (reference sequence).

This chain's CDR3 is CASSLGTSGGNEQYF. This chain connects TRBV5-1 to TRBJ2-7; the D call of TRBD2 rests on TCRdb alone, since no DNA is present to check it. This CDR3 has 15 amino acids. Germline values: CDR1 SGHRS, CDR2 YFSETQ.

The rearrangement joins TRBV29-1 to TRBJ2-2; TCRdb's D call of TRBD1 is untestable without DNA. The CDR3 loop spans 16 amino acids. Germline CDR1 SQVTM, CDR2 ANQGSEA. The chain's CDR3 is CSARPLGGRQTGELFF.

This chain joins TRBV7-2 and TRBJ2-3; TCRdb picks TRBD2, but there is no DNA to check that call. The CDR3 is made up of 15 amino acids. The germline gives CDR1 SGHTA, CDR2 FQGNSA. The CDR3 sequence is CASSLGGGTTDTQYF.

The chain joins TRBV27 to TRBJ2-2; as DNA is missing, the TRBD1 call by TCRdb cannot be tested. The CDR3 loop spans 16 amino acids. Germline CDR1 is MNHEY and CDR2 is SMNVEV (reference sequence). CDR3: CASSLGAGGYTGELFF.

CDR3 residues: CASSLNLGGAGTEAFF. The chain has TRBV14 and TRBJ1-1; TCRdb's D call of TRBD1 is untestable without DNA. The length of the CDR3 is 16 residues. Germline V gene lookup returns CDR1 SGHDN and CDR2 FVKESK.

The CDR3 loop is CSAWGLAGGNEQYF. The V and J genes are TRBV20-1 and TRBJ2-7; there is no DNA to check the TCRdb D call of TRBD2. CDR1 and CDR2 from the germline V gene are DFQATT and SNEGSKA (reference sequence). The CDR3 is 14 residues long.

This rearrangement joins TRBV27 to TRBJ2-7; the D gene TCRdb calls, TRBD2, cannot be checked with no DNA. The CDR3 sequence is 11 residues long. Germline V gene sequence: CDR1 MNHEY, CDR2 SMNVEV (reference sequence). CDR3 region: CASSRGDEQYF.

The CDR3 here is CASSLDRKETQYF. The rearrangement uses TRBV13 and TRBJ2-5. This CDR3 region has 13 residues. The germline V gene encodes CDR1 PRHDT and CDR2 FYEKMQ (reference sequence).

The chain's CDR3 is CASSVGWRLNTEAFF. The V gene is TRBV9, the J gene TRBJ1-1. The CDR3 loop spans 15 amino acids. The germline gives CDR1 SGDLS, CDR2 YYNGEE. Filled out from reference TRBV9 and TRBJ1-1, the complete variable domain reads DSGVTQTPKHLITATGQRVTLRCSPRSGDLSVYWYQQSLDQGLQFLIQYYNGEERAKGNILERFSAQQFPDLHSELNLSSLELGDSALYFCASSVGWRLNTEAFFGQGTRLTVV.